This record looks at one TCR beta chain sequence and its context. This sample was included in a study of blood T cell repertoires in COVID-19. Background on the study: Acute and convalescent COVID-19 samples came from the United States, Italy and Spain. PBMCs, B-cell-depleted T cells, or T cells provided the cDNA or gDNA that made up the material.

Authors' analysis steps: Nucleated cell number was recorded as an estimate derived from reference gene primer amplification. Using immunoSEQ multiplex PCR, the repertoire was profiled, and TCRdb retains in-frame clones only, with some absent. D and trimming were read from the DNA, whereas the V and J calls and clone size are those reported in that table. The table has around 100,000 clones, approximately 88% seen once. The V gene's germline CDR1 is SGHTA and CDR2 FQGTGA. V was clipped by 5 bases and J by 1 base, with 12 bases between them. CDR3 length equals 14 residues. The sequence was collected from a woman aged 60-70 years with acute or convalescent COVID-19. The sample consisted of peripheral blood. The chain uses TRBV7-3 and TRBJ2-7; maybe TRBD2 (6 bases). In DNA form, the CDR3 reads TGTGCCAGCAGCCCACTCGGGACTTCCTACGAGCAGTACTTC. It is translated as CASSPLGTSYEQYF. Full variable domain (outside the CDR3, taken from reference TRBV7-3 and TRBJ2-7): GAGVSQTPSNKVTEKGKYVELRCDPISGHTALYWYRQSLGQGPEFLIYFQGTGAADDSGLPNDRFFAVRPEGSVSTLKIQRTERGDSAVYLCASSPLGTSYEQYFGPGTRLTVT.